This TCR beta chain was sequenced for a study of T cells in Graves' hyperthyroidism and ophthalmopathy. Study-wide points: Blood also held most thyroid clonotypes expanded beyond 0.001.

RNA transcripts gave rise to amplified TCR beta CDR3 regions. During a first-round RT-PCR of the TCR CDR3, the HTBI primer set was used. TCRdb reanalysed the multiplex PCR reads using MiXCR and keeps one entry per CDR3 protein. In the table there are 350,000 or so distinct CDR3 sequences, about a sixth of which are singletons. Worth noting for this clonotype: Its antigen is not identified.

Uncontrolled infections, other autoimmune diseases, pregnancy or lactation led to exclusion of patients. Germline V gives CDR1 MNHNS, CDR2 SASEGT. Trimming at V came to 5 bases and at J to 2 bases, leaving 6 bases not matched to a gene. The CDR3 is made up of 15 amino acids. Sequenced: blood. V is TRBV6-1 and J is TRBJ2-3; 8 bases align to TRBD2. The TCR sequence derives from a woman aged 40 to 49 with Graves' ophthalmopathy. CDR3 in DNA: TGTGCCAGCAGTCTGATAGCGGGACCCACAGATACGCAGTATTTT. Amino acid sequence: CASSLIAGPTDTQYF.